Below are 3 T cell receptor beta chains sequenced from a single sample in a study of PD-L1 blockade in urothelial cancer. Profiling relied on immunoSEQ multiplex PCR, and the TCRdb table lists in-frame clones only, not all of them. This table has about 50,000 clones, 88% appearing once. Time point of the sample: peripheral blood 6 weeks after treatment start. The sequencing here drew on PBMCs, taken around atezolizumab (anti-PD-L1) treatment. These receptors were taken from a man between 60 and 70 years old with urothelial cancer.

CDR3 in amino acids: CASSSRTGGGHEQYF. CDR3 sequence (DNA): TGTGCCAGCAGCTCAAGGACAGGGGGCGGGCACGAGCAGTACTTC. The V call is TRBV7-6, the J call TRBJ2-7, with 11 bases aligning to TRBD1. V trimming: 4 bases; J trimming: 5 bases; junction bases outside the gene matches: 7. Germline V gene sequence: CDR1 SGHVS, CDR2 FNYEAQ. The CDR3 spans 15 residues.

J is TRBJ2-3 and V is TRBV15, with TRBD2 as a possible D gene (7 bases). CDR1 and CDR2 from the germline V gene are LNHNV and YYDKDF (reference sequence). The CDR3 runs 15 residues. The ends were cut back, 0 bases at V and 2 bases at J, with 9 bases in the middle. In DNA, the CDR3 is TGTGCCACCAGCAGAGAAGGGGGGGCCACAGATACGCAGTATTTT. Translation: CATSREGGATDTQYF.

This clone appeared once. For the CDR3, the DNA is TGTGCCAGCACCCCCTCAAGGACTAGCGGGAGAATGGATGAGCAGTTCTTC. Its translation: CASTPSRTSGRMDEQFF. This chain uses TRBV5-4 with TRBJ2-1; 13 nucleotides match TRBD2. Losses at the gene ends were 6 bases for V and 8 bases for J; bases not matched to a gene: 14. There are 17 residues in the CDR3. CDR1 and CDR2 from the germline V gene are SGHNT and YYREEE (reference sequence).